These 16 T cell receptor beta chains share one sample of origin, sequenced in a study of blood T cell repertoires in COVID-19 (TCRdb year 2020). The library was generated by the immunoSEQ multiplex PCR assay. The clones in this table, taken by TCRdb from immuneACCESS, are in-frame only. Not every clone is retained; where verified, under half of the shortfall comes from an unresolved V gene, and the cause of the rest is unknown. The sample data list 120,000 to 150,000 clones, and less than 90% of these were observed just once. The ten largest clones take up 4.5% to 7% of the sample. The material sequenced was PBMCs or T cells enriched from blood (not recorded which). The origin of the receptors is a man between 35 and 55 years old with acute COVID-19.

The V call is TRBV28, the J call TRBJ2-1; 12 nucleotides line up with TRBD2. The CDR3 has 16 residues. J was trimmed by 3 bases and V by 6 bases; bases with no gene match: 6. The germline gives CDR1 MDHEN, CDR2 SYDVKM. For the CDR3, the DNA is TGTGCCAGCAGCACTAGCGGGGGGCTCATCTACAATGAGCAGTTCTTC. This sequence encodes CASSTSGGLIYNEQFF.

This chain joins TRBV27 and TRBJ2-1; D gene unclear. The CDR3 runs 11 residues. Germline lookup yields CDR1 MNHEY and CDR2 SMNVEV (reference sequence). V lost 4 bases, J lost 8 bases, and 6 bases lay in between. The CDR3 nucleotides read TGTGCCAGCAGTTCTTATGATGAGCAGTTCTTC. Translation: CASSSYDEQFF.

This sequence joins TRBV28 and TRBJ2-3; perhaps TRBD1 as D (5 bases). V was clipped by 6 bases and J by 3 bases, with 13 bases between them. The CDR3 has 14 residues. Germline-derived CDR1 and CDR2 are MDHEN and SYDVKM. Here the CDR3 reads CASRGQQETDTQYF. The CDR3 DNA reads TGTGCCAGCAGGGGGCAGCAGGAGACAGATACGCAGTATTTT.

This clone was seen more than once but under ten times. The chain uses TRBV2 and TRBJ2-7, with 7 nucleotides matching TRBD2. V dropped 4 bases and J dropped 5; count of bases not matched to a gene: 11. CDR3 size: 15 residues. Germline CDR1 SNHLY, CDR2 FYNNEI. CDR3 nucleotide sequence: TGTGCCAGCAGTGCTGAATCAGCGGGGTTAAACGAGCAGTACTTC. This sequence encodes CASSAESAGLNEQYF. Combining the CDR3 with reference TRBV2 and TRBJ2-7 gives the whole variable domain EPEVTQTPSHQVTQMGQEVILRCVPISNHLYFYWYRQILGQKVEFLVSFYNNEISEKSEIFDDQFSVERPDGSNFTLKIRSTKLEDSAMYFCASSAESAGLNEQYFGPGTRLTVT.

V is TRBV7-8 and J is TRBJ1-3; possible D gene TRBD1, 6 bases. Trimming left V 2 bases short and J 8 bases short, with 16 bases between. Germline CDR1 is SGHVS and CDR2 is FQNEAQ. CDR3 size: 15 residues. The CDR3 is CASSLYDRMRDTIYF. In DNA, the CDR3 is TGTGCCAGCAGCTTATATGACAGGATGAGGGACACCATATATTTT.

The V and J genes are TRBV29-1 and TRBJ1-1; 10 positions match TRBD1. The CDR3 spans 15 residues. The junction had 7 bases not matched to a gene; V was cut back by 1 base and J by 5 bases. Germline V CDR1 and CDR2: SQVTM, ANQGSEA. For the CDR3, the DNA is TGCAGCGTTGAAGTCGACAGGGGGCGAGGTACTGAAGCTTTCTTT. It is translated as CSVEVDRGRGTEAFF.

This clone came up a few times. The V gene is TRBV30, the J gene TRBJ1-2, with D unresolved. The germline V gene encodes CDR1 GTSNPN and CDR2 SVGIG (reference sequence). The length of the CDR3 is 15 residues. Between the trimmed V and J ends, which lost 1 base and 6 bases, there was a span of 18 bases. CDR3 sequence reads: CAWSATGPRRDGYTF. The CDR3 DNA is TGTGCCTGGAGTGCAACCGGGCCCCGGCGGGATGGCTACACCTTC. Drawing the rest from reference TRBV30 and TRBJ1-2, the complete variable domain is SQTIHQWPATLVQPVGSPLSLECTVEGTSNPNLYWYRQAAGRGLQLLFYSVGIGQISSEVPQNLSASRPQDRQFILSSKKLLLSDSGFYLCAWSATGPRRDGYTFGSGTRLTVV.

This chain uses TRBV27 with TRBJ2-2, with D uncertain. This CDR3 contains 12 residues. CDR1 is MNHEY and CDR2 is SMNVEV in the germline V gene (reference sequence). Trimming shortened V by 5 bases and J by 3 bases, and 4 bases separated the two germline ends. The CDR3 loop is CASSPYTGELFF. The CDR3 bases are TGTGCCAGCAGTCCTTACACCGGGGAGCTGTTTTTT.

This clone was found once. The chain combines TRBV19 with TRBJ2-4; 9 bases align to TRBD1. CDR1 is LNHDA and CDR2 is SQIVND in the germline V gene (reference sequence). V lost 4 bases and J lost 3; bases outside the gene matches: 16. This CDR3 spans 19 amino acids. DNA of the CDR3: TGTGCCAGTAGTACCCGGGACAGGGTTCGTCGTATTGGCAAAAACATTCAGTACTTC. It encodes CASSTRDRVRRIGKNIQYF.

The gene calls are TRBV28 and TRBJ2-7; tentatively, D is TRBD2 (6 bases). There are 12 residues in the CDR3. Germline CDR1 reads MDHEN; CDR2 reads SYDVKM. V lost 3 bases and J lost 5, with 8 bases in between. CDR3 nucleotides: TGTGCCAGCAGTTTCGGCGGGAACGAGCAGTACTTC. Protein product: CASSFGGNEQYF.

CDR3 sequence (DNA): TGTGCCAGCAGTTACTCTAGCGGGAGGTCCTACGAGCAGTACTTC. This gives the protein CASSYSSGRSYEQYF. V is TRBV6-2 or TRBV6-3 and J is TRBJ2-7, with 10 bases that match TRBD2. J lost 1 base, V lost 0 bases, and 0 bases had no gene match. From germline, CDR1 is MNHEY and CDR2 SVGEGT. The CDR3 covers 15 residues.

This chain's CDR3 is CASSPGQGLAGGEQYF. In DNA, the CDR3 is TGTGCCAGCAGTCCCGGGCAGGGACTAGCGGGAGGCGAGCAGTACTTC. The chain carries TRBV27 and TRBJ2-7; 15 bases fit TRBD2. CDR3 length: 16 amino acids. V was clipped by 5 bases and J by 6 bases; unmatched bases: 8. Germline-derived CDR1 and CDR2 are MNHEY and SMNVEV (reference sequence).

This chain connects TRBV7-9 to TRBJ2-7; 8 bases fit TRBD2. Germline trimming cut 5 bases from V and 6 bases from J; bases unmatched to any gene: 3. The CDR3 loop spans 12 amino acids. In germline, CDR1 is SEHNR, CDR2 FQNEAQ (reference sequence). The CDR3 nucleotides read TGTGCCAGCAGCCGGGGGGGCAGCGAGCAGTACTTC. It codes for CASSRGGSEQYF. Using reference TRBV7-9 and TRBJ2-7 for the parts outside the CDR3, the full variable domain is DTGVSQNPRHKITKRGQNVTFRCDPISEHNRLYWYRQTLGQGPEFLTYFQNEAQLEKSRLLSDRFSAERPKGSFSTLEIQRTEQGDSAMYLCASSRGGSEQYFGPGTRLTVT.

The chain recombines TRBV6-1 with TRBJ1-5; TRBD1 is a possible D gene (6 bases). This CDR3 is 17 amino acids long. V lost 2 bases, J lost 0 bases, and 14 bases lay in between. In germline, CDR1 is MNHNS, CDR2 SASEGT. CDR3 residues: CASSERKDSDSNQPQHF. CDR3 DNA: TGTGCCAGCAGTGAAAGGAAGGACAGTGATAGCAATCAGCCCCAGCATTTT.

The chain recombines TRBV10-1 with TRBJ1-5; no firm D call. Germline V gene data show CDR1 as WNHNN and CDR2 as SYGVQD (reference sequence). The CDR3 has 12 amino acids. The ends were cut back, 3 bases at V and 9 bases at J, with 9 bases in the middle. The CDR3 is CASSDPTGPQHF. The CDR3 coding sequence is TGCGCCAGCAGTGACCCAACTGGGCCCCAGCATTTT.

This chain joins TRBV6-1 and TRBJ1-1; D unclear. This CDR3 spans 15 amino acids. Trimming cost V 3 bases and J 7 bases, with 18 bases left between them. Per the germline V gene, CDR1 is MNHNS and CDR2 is SASEGT. As DNA, the CDR3 is TGTGCCAGCAGTGACCGGAGGAGAACGTCTGTTGAAGCTTTCTTT. As protein: CASSDRRRTSVEAFF.